This TCR beta chain was sequenced for a study of cytomegalovirus exposure and HLA in healthy donors. Study summary: Roughly 80% of approximately 400 genotyped donors fell in the Caucasian-associated ancestry cluster. The study, taken as a whole, reports: Later genetic work tied a missense DCLRE1C variant to beta-chain V and J trimming. Fewer N-insertions than the roughly 670-donor mean were reportedly shown by an Asian-associated ancestry cluster in a later analysis. Later work found that TCR association rates differed between HLA loci; DRB1 had the most and HLA-C the fewest.

For this clone: The antigen is unknown.

Researchers ran the PCR with 60 Vbeta and 13 Jbeta primers. The repertoire was sequenced with immunoSEQ multiplex PCR; TCRdb's copy has only in-frame clones and lacks some. The data show 70,000 or so clones, approximately 78% seen once. The germline V and J ends were trimmed by 8 bases and 3 bases, with 10 bases remaining between them. There are 12 residues in the CDR3. The germline gives CDR1 LNHNV, CDR2 YYDKDF (reference sequence). The gene calls are TRBV15 and TRBJ1-1; D perhaps matches TRBD1 (6 bases). The sample taken for sequencing was PBMCs. This receptor was obtained from a young man in good health and CMV-seropositive. CDR3: CATSGQYTEAFF. CDR3 nucleotides: TGTGCCACCTCCGGACAGTACACTGAAGCTTTCTTT.